The clone carrying this T cell receptor (beta chain) was picked up a small number of times. Its matching antigen is unknown. The data were obtained in a study of T-cell memory formation after mild COVID-19. Study information: Among the donors, TCR clusters were largely specific to each donor. Study-level points and caveats: Nothing confirmed that second-wave clones peaking on day 37 were specific for SARS-CoV-2. Mainly CM and EM harbored the contracting CD4+ clones; mainly EMRA harbored the CD8+ ones.

The CDR3 extends over 15 amino acids. V shed 1 base and J shed 5 bases, with 14 bases lying between them. Germline V CDR1 and CDR2: LNHNV, YYDKDF (reference sequence). TCR alpha and TCR beta cDNA libraries carrying sample barcodes and UMIs were produced by 5'RACE using constant-segment primers. TCRdb passed the 5' RACE reads through MiXCR, listing each CDR3 protein once. The table shows around 220,000 distinct CDR3 sequences, with 15% to 20% occurring only once. The sequenced material came from PBMCs or a T cell subset sorted from them (not recorded which). The rearrangement links TRBV15 to TRBJ1-1, with no clear D. This clonotype originated in a man between 18 and 35 years old who had mild COVID-19 (a few samples of this study predate the infection). Cell type and time point are not known. CDR3 sequence: CATSRGLGVETEAFF. DNA of the CDR3: TGTGCCACCAGCAGAGGTCTGGGTGTGGAGACTGAAGCTTTCTTT.